This T cell receptor (beta chain) is from a study of breast tumors, draining lymph nodes, adjacent tissues. TCRdb reprocessed the multiplex PCR reads with MiXCR, giving one entry per CDR3 protein. The data contain around 130,000 distinct CDR3 sequences, around a third of them singletons. Samples came from axillary lymph nodes draining the breast cancer. The CDR3 runs 13 residues. Germline CDR1 MNHNY, CDR2 SVGAGI (reference sequence). Trimming pared 7 bases from V and 7 bases from J, leaving 16 bases between. Specimen: axillary lymph node tissue. This chain joins TRBV6-6 and TRBJ1-2; D perhaps matches TRBD1 (6 bases). The receptor was isolated from a female donor with breast cancer. Some clones in this sample may be carry-over from other donors' samples. CDR3 sequence: CASTPGDYCGYTF. In DNA form, the CDR3 reads TGTGCCAGCACGCCAGGGGATTACTGTGGCTACACCTTC.